These 4 T cell receptor beta chains originate from one sample sequenced in a study of PD-1 blockade in mismatch repair-deficient tumors. Clones were sequenced by immunoSEQ multiplex PCR, and TCRdb holds only the in-frame ones, with some missing. The profile covers tens of thousands of clones, with about 88% appearing a single time and about 2.7% taken by the ten largest. Sequencing used PBMCs, obtained before pembrolizumab treatment. The receptors originated from an adult with mismatch repair-deficient cancer.

CDR3 sequence (DNA): TGCAGCGTTGGCGGGACAGTTTTCACTGAAGCTTTCTTT. Its translation is CSVGGTVFTEAFF. V usage is TRBV29-1 and J usage is TRBJ1-1, with TRBD1 matching over 7 bases. The CDR3 is 13 residues long. From germline, CDR1 is SQVTM and CDR2 ANQGSEA. Germline trimming cut 4 bases from V and 4 bases from J; bases unmatched to any gene: 6.

The chain joins TRBV5-1 to TRBJ2-7; D is perhaps TRBD1 (6 bases). CDR1 is SGHRS and CDR2 is YFSETQ in the germline V gene. V lost 4 bases, J lost 1 base, and 15 bases lay in between. This CDR3 is 15 amino acids long. The DNA of the CDR3 is TGCGCCAGCAGCCGACGAAACAGGGATTCCTACGAGCAGTACTTC. Translation gives CASSRRNRDSYEQYF. The full variable domain, with the rest looked up from reference TRBV5-1 and TRBJ2-7, is KAGVTQTPRYLIKTRGQQVTLSCSPISGHRSVSWYQQTPGQGLQFLFEYFSETQRNKGNFPGRFSGRQFSNSRSEMNVSTLELGDSALYLCASSRRNRDSYEQYFGPGTRLTVT.

This chain links TRBV27 with TRBJ2-7; TRBD2 agrees at 7 bases. Unmatched junction bases numbered 11, after V lost 8 bases and J lost 4 bases. The CDR3 sequence is 14 residues long. From germline, CDR1 is MNHEY and CDR2 SMNVEV (reference sequence). The CDR3 sequence: CASQTWAGEYEQYF. DNA for the CDR3: TGTGCCAGCCAAACCTGGGCGGGAGAGTACGAGCAGTACTTC.

The chain couples TRBV18 to TRBJ2-7; 10 bases map to TRBD2. This CDR3 comprises 15 residues. In germline, CDR1 is KGHSH, CDR2 LQKENI. Trimming removed 3 bases from V and 5 bases from J; junction bases left unmatched: 7. CDR3 amino acids: CASSPFSSGRDEQYF. DNA of the CDR3: TGTGCCAGCTCACCGTTCTCTAGCGGGAGAGACGAGCAGTACTTC.